Sequencing of this T cell receptor (beta chain) was carried out in a study of blood T cell repertoires in COVID-19. Study-level information: Sources were T cells, B-cell-depleted T cells, or PBMCs; the material itself was cDNA or gDNA.

This table comes from immunoSEQ multiplex PCR, and its TCRdb copy is limited to in-frame clones, with some not included. The sample lists 50,000 to 70,000 clones, 88% occurring once. Trimming shortened V by 4 bases and J by 3 bases, and 6 bases separated the two germline ends. This CDR3 comprises 12 residues. Per germline, CDR1 WNHNN and CDR2 SYGVQD (reference sequence). V usage is TRBV10-1 and J usage is TRBJ1-1; D is undetermined. The specimen sequenced was peripheral blood. The TCR sequence derives from a man in his 60s with acute or convalescent COVID-19. CDR3 sequence: CASSGQDTEAFF. CDR3 DNA sequence: TGCGCCAGCAGTGGGCAGGACACTGAAGCTTTCTTT.